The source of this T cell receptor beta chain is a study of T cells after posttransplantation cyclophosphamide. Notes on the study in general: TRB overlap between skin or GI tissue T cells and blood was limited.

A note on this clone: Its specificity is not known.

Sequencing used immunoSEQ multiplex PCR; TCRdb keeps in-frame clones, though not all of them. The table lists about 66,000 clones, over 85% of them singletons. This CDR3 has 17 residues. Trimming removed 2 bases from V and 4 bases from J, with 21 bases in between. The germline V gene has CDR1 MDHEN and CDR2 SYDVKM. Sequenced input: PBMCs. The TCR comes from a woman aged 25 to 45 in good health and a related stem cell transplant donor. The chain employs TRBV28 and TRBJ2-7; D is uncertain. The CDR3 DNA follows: TGTGCCAGCAGTTTAATGATAGGGTCAGGTCAAAGGTACGAGCAGTACTTC. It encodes CASSLMIGSGQRYEQYF.